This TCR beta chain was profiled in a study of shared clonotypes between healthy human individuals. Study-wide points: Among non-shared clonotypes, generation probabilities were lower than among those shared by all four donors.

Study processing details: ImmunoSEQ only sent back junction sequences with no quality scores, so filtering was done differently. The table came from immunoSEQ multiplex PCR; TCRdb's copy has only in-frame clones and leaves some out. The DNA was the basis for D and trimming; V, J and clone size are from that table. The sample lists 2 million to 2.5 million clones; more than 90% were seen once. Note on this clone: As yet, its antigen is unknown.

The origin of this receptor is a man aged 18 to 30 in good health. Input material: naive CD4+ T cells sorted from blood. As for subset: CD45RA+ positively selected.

CDR3: CASSLADYNEQFF. The CDR3 region has the DNA TGTGCCAGCAGCTTGGCAGATTACAATGAGCAGTTCTTC. The rearrangement links TRBV5-4 to TRBJ2-1; D is uncertain. CDR3 length: 13 residues. The germline V gene has CDR1 SGHNT and CDR2 YYREEE (reference sequence). The V gene lost 0 bases and the J gene lost 4 bases, with 5 bases spanning the gap. Supplemented by reference TRBV5-4 and TRBJ2-1, the full variable domain reads ETGVTQSPTHLIKTRGQQVTLRCSSQSGHNTVSWYQQALGQGPQFIFQYYREEENGRGNFPPRFSGLQFPNYSSELNVNALELDDSALYLCASSLADYNEQFFGPGTRLTVL.